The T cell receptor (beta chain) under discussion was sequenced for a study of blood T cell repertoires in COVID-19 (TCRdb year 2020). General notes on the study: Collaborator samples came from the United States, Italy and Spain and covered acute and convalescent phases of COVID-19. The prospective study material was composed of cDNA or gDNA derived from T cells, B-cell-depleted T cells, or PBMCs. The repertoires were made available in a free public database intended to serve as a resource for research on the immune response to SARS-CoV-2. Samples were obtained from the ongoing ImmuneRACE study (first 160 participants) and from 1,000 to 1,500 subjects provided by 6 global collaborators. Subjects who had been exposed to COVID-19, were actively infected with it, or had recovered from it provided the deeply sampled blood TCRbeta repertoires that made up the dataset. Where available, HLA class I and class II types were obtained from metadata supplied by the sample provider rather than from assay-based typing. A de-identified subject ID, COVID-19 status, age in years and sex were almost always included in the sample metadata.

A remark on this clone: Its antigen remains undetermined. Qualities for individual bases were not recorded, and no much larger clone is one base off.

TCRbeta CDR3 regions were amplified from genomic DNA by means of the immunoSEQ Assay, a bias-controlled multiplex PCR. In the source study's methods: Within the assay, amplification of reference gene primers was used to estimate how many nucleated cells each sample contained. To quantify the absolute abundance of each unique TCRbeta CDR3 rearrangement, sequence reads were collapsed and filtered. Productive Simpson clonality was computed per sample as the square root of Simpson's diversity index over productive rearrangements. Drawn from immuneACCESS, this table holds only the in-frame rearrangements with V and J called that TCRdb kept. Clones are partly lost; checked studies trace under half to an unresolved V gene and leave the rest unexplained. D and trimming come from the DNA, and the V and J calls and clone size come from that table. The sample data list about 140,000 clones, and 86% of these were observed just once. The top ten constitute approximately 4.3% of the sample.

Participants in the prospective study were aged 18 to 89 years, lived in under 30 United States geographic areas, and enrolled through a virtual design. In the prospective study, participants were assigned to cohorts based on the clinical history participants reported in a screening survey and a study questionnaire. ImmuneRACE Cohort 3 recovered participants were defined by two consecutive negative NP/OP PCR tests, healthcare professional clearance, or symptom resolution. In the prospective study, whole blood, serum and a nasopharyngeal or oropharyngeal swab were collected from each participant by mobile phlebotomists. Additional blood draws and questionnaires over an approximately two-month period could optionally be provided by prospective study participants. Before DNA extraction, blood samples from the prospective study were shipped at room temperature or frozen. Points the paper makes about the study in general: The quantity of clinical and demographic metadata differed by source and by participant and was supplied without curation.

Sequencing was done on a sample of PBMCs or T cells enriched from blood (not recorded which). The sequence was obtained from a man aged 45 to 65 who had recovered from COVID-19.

This receptor has the CDR3 CASSYTGRGGQNEQFF. The bases are TGTGCCAGCAGTTACACTGGGCGGGGGGGCCAGAATGAGCAGTTCTTC. Recombination linked TRBV6-2 or TRBV6-3 to TRBJ2-1; 9 central nucleotides agree with TRBD2. There are 16 amino acids in the CDR3, from cysteine to phenylalanine inclusive. Only CDR3 DNA remains: 48 bases, in frame from the first base. For this chain, trimming is 2 bases at the V end and 7 bases at the J end, and the number of junction bases without a gene match is 9. CDR1 and CDR2 are read off the germline V gene as MNHEY and SVGEGT.